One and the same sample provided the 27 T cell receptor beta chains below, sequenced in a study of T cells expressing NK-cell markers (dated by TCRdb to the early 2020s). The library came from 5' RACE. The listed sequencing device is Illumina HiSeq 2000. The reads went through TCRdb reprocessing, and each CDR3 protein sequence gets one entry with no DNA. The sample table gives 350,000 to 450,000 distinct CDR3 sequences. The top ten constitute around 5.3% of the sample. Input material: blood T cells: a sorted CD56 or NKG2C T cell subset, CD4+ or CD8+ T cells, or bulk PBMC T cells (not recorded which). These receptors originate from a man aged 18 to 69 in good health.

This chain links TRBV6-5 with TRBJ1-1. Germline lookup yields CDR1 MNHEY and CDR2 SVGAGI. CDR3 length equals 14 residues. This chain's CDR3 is CASSSRQRLAEAFF.

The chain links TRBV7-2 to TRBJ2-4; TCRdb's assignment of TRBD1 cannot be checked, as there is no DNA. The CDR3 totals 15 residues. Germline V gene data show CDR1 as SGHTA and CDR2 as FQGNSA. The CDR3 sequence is CASSVRRGQGYIQYF.

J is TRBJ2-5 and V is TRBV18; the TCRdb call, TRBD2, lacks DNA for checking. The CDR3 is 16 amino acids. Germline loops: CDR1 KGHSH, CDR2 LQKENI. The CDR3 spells CASSPFPLRGRETQYF.

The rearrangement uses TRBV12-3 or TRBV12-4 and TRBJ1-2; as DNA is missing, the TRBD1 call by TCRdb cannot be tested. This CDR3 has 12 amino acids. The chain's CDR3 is CASSLRQGDYTF.

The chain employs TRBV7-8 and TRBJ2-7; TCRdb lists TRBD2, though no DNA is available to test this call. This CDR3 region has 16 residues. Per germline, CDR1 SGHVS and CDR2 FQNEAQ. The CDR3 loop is CAISLRHRDGPSEQYF.

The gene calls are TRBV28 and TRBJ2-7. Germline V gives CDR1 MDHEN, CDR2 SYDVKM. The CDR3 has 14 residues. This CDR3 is CASSLSTHDFKQYF.

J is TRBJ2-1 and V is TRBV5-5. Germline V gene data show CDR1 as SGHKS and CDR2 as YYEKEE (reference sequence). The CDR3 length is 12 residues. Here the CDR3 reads CASSPDLDEQFF. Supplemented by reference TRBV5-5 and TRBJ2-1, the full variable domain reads DAGVTQSPTHLIKTRGQQVTLRCSPISGHKSVSWYQQVLGQGPQFIFQYYEKEERGRGNFPDRFSARQFPNYSSELNVNALLLGDSALYLCASSPDLDEQFFGPGTRLTVL.

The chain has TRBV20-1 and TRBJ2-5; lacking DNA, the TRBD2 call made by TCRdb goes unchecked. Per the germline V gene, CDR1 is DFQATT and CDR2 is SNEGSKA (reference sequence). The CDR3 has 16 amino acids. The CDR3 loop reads CSAQSTSGTGGQTQYF.

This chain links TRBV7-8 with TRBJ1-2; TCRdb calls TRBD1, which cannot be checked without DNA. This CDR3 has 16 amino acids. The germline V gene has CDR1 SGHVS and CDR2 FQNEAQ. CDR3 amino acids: CASSSKPRQVDYGYTF.

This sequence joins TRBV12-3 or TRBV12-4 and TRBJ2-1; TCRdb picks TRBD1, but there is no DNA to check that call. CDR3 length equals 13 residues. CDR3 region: CASKPTGYNEQFF.

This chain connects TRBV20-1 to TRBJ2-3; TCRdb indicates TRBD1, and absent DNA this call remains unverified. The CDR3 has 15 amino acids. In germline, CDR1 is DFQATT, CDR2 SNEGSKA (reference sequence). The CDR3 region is CSARDMTGAGDTQYF.

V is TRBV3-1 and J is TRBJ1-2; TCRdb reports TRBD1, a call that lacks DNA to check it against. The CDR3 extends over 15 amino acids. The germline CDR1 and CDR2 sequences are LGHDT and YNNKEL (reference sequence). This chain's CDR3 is CASSQGDRGRYGYTF.

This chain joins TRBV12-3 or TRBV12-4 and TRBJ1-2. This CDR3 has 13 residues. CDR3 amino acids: CASSLAVRWTLTF.

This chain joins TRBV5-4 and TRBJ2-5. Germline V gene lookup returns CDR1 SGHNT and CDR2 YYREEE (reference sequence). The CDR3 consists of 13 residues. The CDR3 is CASSLRSFETQYF.

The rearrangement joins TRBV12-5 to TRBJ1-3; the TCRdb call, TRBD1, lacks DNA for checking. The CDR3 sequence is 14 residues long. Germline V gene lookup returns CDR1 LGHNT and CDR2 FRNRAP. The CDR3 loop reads CASALVDRVNTIYF.

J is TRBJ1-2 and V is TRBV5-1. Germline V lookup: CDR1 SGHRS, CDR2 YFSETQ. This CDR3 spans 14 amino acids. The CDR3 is CASSLEGGDYGYTF.

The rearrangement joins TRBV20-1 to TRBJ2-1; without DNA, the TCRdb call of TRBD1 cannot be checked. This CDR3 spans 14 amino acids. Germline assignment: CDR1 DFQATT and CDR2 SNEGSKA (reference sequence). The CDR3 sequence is CSAGGSSSYNEQFF.

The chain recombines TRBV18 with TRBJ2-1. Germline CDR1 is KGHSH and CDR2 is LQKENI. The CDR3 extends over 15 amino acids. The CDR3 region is CASSPDSSSYNEQFF.

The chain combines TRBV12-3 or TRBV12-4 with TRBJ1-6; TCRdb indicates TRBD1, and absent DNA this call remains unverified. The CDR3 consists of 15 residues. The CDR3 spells CASRTTGQHNSPLHF.

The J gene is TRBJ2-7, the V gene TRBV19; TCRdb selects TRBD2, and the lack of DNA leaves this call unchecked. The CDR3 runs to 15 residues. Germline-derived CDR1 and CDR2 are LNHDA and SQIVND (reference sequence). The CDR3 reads CASSPVSGGAYEQYF.

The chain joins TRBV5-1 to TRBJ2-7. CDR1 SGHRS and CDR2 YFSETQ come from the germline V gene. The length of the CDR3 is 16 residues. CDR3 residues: CASSSWAGISSYEQYF.

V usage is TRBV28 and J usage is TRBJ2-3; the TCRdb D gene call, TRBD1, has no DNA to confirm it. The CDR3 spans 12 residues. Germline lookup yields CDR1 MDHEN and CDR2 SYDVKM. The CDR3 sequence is CASSLLQGAQYF.

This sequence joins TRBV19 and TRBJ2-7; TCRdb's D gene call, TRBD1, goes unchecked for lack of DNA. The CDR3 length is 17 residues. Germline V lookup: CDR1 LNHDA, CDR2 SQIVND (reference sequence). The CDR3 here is CASSPRGRTGSSYEQYF. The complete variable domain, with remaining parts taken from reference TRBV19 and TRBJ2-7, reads DGGITQSPKYLFRKEGQNVTLSCEQNLNHDAMYWYRQDPGQGLRLIYYSQIVNDFQKGDIAEGYSVSREKKESFPLTVTSAQKNPTAFYLCASSPRGRTGSSYEQYFGPGTRLTVT.

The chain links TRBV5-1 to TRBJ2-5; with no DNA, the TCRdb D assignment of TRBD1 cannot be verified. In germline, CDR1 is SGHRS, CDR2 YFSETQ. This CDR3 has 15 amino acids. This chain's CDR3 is CASSWTGNRGETQYF. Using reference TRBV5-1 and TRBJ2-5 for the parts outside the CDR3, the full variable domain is KAGVTQTPRYLIKTRGQQVTLSCSPISGHRSVSWYQQTPGQGLQFLFEYFSETQRNKGNFPGRFSGRQFSNSRSEMNVSTLELGDSALYLCASSWTGNRGETQYFGPGTRLLVL.

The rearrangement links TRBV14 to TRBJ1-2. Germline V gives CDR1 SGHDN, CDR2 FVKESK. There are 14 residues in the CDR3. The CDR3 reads CASSPGLLYYGYTF.

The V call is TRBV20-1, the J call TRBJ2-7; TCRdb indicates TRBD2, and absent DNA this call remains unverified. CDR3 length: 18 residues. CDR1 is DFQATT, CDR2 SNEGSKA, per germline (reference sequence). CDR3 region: CSASRGGTSGRSGYEQYF.

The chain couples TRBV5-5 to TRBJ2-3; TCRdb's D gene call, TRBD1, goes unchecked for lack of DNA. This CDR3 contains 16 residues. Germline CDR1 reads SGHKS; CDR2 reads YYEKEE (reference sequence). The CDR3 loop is CASSRRVGGKTDTQYF.